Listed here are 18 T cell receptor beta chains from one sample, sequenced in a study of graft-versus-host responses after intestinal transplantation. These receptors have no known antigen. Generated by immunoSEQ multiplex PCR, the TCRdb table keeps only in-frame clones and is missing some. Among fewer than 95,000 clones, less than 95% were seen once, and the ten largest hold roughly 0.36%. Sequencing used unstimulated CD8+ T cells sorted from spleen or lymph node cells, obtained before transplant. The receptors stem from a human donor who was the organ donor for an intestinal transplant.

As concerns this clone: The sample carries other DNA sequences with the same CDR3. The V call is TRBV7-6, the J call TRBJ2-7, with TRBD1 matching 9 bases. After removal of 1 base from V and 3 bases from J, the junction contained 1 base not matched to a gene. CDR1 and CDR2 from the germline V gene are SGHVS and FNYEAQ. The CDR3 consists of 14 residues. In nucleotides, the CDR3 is TGTGCCAGCAGCTTAGGACAGGGGGACTACGAGCAGTACTTC. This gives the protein CASSLGQGDYEQYF.

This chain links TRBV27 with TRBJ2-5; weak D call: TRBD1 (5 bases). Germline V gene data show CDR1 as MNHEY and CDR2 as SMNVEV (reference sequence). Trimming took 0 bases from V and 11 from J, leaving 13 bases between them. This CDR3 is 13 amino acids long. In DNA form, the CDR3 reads TGTGCCAGCAGTTTATCGTCAGGGTTGGAGCAGTACTTC. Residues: CASSLSSGLEQYF.

The CDR3 loop reads CASSLQGTQYF. The CDR3, as DNA: TGTGCCAGCAGCTTGCAGGGTACGCAGTATTTT. This sequence joins TRBV5-6 and TRBJ2-3, with D possibly TRBD1 on 5 matching bases. The V end was cut by 1 base, the J end by 8 bases, with 5 bases between. Germline V lookup: CDR1 SGHDT, CDR2 YYEEEE. CDR3 length equals 11 residues.

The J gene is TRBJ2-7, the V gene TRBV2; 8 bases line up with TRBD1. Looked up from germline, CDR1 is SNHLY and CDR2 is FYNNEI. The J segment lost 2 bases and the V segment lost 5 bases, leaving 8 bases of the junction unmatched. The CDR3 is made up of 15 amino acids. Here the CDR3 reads CASSSQGAATYEQYF. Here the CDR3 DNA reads TGTGCCAGCAGTTCTCAGGGGGCCGCTACCTACGAGCAGTACTTC.

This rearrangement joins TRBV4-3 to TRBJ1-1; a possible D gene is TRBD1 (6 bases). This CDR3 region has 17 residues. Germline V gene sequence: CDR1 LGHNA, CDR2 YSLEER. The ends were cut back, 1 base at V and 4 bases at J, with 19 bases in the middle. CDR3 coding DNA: TGCGCCAGCAGCCAAGCCTTTAGCGGGGGCATAGGCACTGAAGCTTTCTTT. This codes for CASSQAFSGGIGTEAFF.

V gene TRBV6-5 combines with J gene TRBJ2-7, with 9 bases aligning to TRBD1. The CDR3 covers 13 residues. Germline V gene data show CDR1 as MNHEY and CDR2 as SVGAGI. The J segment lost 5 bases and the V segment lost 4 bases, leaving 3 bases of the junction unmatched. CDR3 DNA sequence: TGTGCCAGCAGTTGGGACAGGGAGAACGAGCAGTACTTC. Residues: CASSWDRENEQYF.

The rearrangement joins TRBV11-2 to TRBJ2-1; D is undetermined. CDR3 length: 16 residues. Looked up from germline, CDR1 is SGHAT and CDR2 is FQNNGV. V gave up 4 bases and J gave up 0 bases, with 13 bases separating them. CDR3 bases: TGTGCCAGCAGCTCCTCCGACATGAGCTCCTACAATGAGCAGTTCTTC. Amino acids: CASSSSDMSSYNEQFF.

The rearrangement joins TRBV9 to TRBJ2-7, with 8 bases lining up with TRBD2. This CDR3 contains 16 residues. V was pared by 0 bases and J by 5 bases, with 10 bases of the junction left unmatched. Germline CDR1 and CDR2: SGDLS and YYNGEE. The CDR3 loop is CASSVDGAGGPHEQYF. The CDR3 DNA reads TGTGCCAGCAGCGTAGATGGGGCGGGGGGCCCCCACGAGCAGTACTTC.

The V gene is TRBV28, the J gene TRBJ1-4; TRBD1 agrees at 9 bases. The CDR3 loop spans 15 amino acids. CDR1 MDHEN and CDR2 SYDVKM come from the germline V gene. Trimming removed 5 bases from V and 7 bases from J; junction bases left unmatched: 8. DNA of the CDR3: TGTGCCAGCAGTAATCCGGGACAGGGAGCTGAAAAACTGTTTTTT. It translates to CASSNPGQGAEKLFF.

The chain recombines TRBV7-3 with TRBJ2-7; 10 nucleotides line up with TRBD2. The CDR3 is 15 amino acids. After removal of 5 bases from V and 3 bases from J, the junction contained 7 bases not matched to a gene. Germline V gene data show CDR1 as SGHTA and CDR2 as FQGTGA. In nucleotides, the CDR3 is TGTGCCAGCAGCCCGGGGGCTAGCGGGGGCTACGAGCAGTACTTC. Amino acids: CASSPGASGGYEQYF.

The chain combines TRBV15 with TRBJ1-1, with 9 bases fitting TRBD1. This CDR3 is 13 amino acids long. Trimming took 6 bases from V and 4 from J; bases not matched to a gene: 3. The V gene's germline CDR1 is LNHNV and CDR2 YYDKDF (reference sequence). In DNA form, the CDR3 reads TGTGCCACCAGTACGGACAGGGGCACTGAAGCTTTCTTT. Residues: CATSTDRGTEAFF.

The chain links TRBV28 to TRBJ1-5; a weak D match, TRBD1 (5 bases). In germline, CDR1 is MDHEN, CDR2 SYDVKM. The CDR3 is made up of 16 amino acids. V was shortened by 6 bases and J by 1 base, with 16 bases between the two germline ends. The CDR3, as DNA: TGTGCCAGCAGGGGGGGTAGGGTGAAGAGCAATCAGCCCCAGCATTTT. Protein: CASRGGRVKSNQPQHF.

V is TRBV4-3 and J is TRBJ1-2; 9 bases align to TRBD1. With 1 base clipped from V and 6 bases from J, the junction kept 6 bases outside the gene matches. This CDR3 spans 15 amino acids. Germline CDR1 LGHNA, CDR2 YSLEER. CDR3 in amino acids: CASSQASTGGHGYTF. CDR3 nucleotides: TGCGCCAGCAGCCAAGCCTCGACAGGGGGGCATGGCTACACCTTC.

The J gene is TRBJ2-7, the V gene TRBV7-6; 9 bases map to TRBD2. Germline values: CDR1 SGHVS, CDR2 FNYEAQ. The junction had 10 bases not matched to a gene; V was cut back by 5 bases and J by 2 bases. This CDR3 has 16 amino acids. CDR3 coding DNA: TGTGCCAGCAGCCAAGGGTTCGCGGGGGGGCCCTACGAGCAGTACTTC. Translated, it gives CASSQGFAGGPYEQYF. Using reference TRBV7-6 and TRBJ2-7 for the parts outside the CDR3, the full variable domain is GAGVSQSPRYKVTKRGQDVALRCDPISGHVSLYWYRQALGQGPEFLTYFNYEAQQDKSGLPNDRFSAERPEGSISTLTIQRTEQRDSAMYRCASSQGFAGGPYEQYFGPGTRLTVT.

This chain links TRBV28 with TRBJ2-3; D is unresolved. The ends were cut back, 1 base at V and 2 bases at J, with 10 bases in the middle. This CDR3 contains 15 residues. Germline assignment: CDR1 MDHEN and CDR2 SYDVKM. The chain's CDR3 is CASSLLSTVTDTQYF. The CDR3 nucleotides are TGTGCCAGCAGTTTATTGAGTACGGTCACAGATACGCAGTATTTT.

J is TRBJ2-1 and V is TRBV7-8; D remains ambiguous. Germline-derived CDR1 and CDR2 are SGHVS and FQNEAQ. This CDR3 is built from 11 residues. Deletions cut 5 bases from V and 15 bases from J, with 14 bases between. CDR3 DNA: TGTGCCAGCAGCCTAAGCCTAGTCCGGTTCTTC. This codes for CASSLSLVRFF. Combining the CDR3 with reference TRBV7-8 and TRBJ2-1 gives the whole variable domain GAGVSQSPRYKVAKRGQDVALRCDPISGHVSLFWYQQALGQGPEFLTYFQNEAQLDKSGLPSDRFFAERPEGSVSTLKIQRTQQEDSAVYLCASSLSLVRFFGPGTRLTVL.

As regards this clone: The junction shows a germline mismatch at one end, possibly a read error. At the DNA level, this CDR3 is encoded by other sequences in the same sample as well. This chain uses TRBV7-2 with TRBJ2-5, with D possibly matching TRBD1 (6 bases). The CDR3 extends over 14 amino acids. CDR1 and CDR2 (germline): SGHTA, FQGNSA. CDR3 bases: TGTGCCAGTAGCTTCCGGGACAAACAAGAGACCCAGTACTTC. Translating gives CASSFRDKQETQYF. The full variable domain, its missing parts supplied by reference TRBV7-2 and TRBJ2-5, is GAGVSQSPSNKVTEKGKDVELRCDPISGHTALYWYRQSLGQGLEFLIYFQGNSAPDKSGLPSDRFSAERTGGSVSTLTIQRTQQEDSAVYLCASSFRDKQETQYFGPGTRLLVL.

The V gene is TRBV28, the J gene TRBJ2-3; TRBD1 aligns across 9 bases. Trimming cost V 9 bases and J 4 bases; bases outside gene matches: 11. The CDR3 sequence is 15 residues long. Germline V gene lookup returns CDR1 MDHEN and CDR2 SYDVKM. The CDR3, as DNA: TGTGCCAGTGATTCGGGACAGGGTATTTCAGATACGCAGTATTTT. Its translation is CASDSGQGISDTQYF. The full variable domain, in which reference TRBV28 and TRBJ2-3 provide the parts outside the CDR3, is DVKVTQSSRYLVKRTGEKVFLECVQDMDHENMFWYRQDPGLGLRLIYFSYDVKMKEKGDIPEGYSVSREKKERFSLILESASTNQTSMYLCASDSGQGISDTQYFGPGTRLTVL.